The clone carrying this T cell receptor beta chain has just one count. The source of the sample is a study of blood T cell repertoires in COVID-19. Study at large: PBMCs, B-cell-depleted T cells, or T cells were the source of the cDNA or gDNA that made up the material.

The CDR3 is 13 residues long. J was trimmed by 4 bases and V by 7 bases; bases with no gene match: 4. Germline CDR1 reads SGHKS; CDR2 reads YYEKEE (reference sequence). Generated by immunoSEQ multiplex PCR, the TCRdb table keeps only in-frame clones and is missing some. The sample contains about 190,000 clones, about four fifths of which appear only once. The gene calls are TRBV5-5 and TRBJ1-3; TRBD1 matches at 8 bases. The receptor's source is a woman aged 80 or older with active or convalescent COVID-19. What was sequenced was peripheral blood. The CDR3 nucleotides are TGTGCCAGCTCCCGGGACAGGGGAAACACCATATATTTT. This encodes CASSRDRGNTIYF.